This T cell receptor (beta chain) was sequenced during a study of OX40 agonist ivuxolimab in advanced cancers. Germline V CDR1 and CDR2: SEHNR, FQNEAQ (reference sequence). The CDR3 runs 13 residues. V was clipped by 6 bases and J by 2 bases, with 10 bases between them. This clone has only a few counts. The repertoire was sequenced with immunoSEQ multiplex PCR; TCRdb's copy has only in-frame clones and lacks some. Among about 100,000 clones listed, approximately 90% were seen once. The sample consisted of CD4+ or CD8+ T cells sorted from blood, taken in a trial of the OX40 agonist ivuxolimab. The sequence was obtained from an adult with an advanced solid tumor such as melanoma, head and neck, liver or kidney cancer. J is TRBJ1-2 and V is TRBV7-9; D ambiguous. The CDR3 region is CASRRDGNYGYTF. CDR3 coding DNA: TGTGCCAGCAGGAGAGACGGGAACTATGGCTACACCTTC.